The subject of this entry is one T cell receptor (beta chain). This sample was included in a study of Ad26.COV2.S vaccination and SARS-CoV-2 variants. The treatment was: around 19 received Ad26.COV2.S at low or high dose, single or two shots; roughly 5 received placebo; per-sample allocation not given. The samples were gathered on day 63 after the first injection of vaccine or placebo. This CDR3 contains 16 residues. V was pared by 2 bases and J by 2 bases, with 15 bases between. The germline gives CDR1 MGHRA, CDR2 YSYEKL. Assay: immunoSEQ multiplex PCR; the TCRdb copy retains only in-frame clones and omits some. The sample contains fewer than 400,000 clones, over 80% of which appear only once.

The chain uses TRBV4-1 and TRBJ1-2; D uncertain. The sequence was collected from a person aged 18-60 years who received the Ad26.COV2.S COVID-19 vaccine or a placebo. The specimen comprised peripheral blood, sampled in a trial of Ad26.COV2.S vaccine versus placebo. CDR3 sequence: CASSQNTGPTNYGYTF. CDR3 in DNA: TGCGCCAGCAGCCAAAATACCGGGCCGACCAACTATGGCTACACCTTC.